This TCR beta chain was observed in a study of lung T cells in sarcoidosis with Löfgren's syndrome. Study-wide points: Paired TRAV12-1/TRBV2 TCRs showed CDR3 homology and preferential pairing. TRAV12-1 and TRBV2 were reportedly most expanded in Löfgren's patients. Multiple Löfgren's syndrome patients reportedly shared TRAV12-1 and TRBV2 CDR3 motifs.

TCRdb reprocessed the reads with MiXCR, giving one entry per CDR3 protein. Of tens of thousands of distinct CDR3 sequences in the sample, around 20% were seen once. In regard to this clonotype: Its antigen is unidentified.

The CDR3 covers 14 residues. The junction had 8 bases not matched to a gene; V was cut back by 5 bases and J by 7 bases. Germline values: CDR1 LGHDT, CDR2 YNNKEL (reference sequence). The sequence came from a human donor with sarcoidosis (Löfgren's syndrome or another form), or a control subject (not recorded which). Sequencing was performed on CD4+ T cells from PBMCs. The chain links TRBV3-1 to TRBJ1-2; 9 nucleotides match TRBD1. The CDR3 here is CASSSRDRVSGYTF. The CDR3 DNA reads TGTGCCAGCAGCTCCAGGGACAGGGTCAGTGGCTACACCTTC.